This TCR beta chain was observed in a study of T cell repertoires in cytomegalovirus infection. Study conclusions and caveats: The cumulative frequency of public TCR beta families distinguished individuals who carried CMV together with the relevant HLA.

Germline lookup yields CDR1 SGHVS and CDR2 FQNEAQ. CDR3 size: 13 residues. One entry per CDR3 protein, called by TCRdb with MiXCR from the reads. The data show some 480,000 distinct CDR3 sequences, roughly a third seen once. Note on this clonotype: As yet, its antigen is unknown. At one of its ends the junction is not consistent with the germline gene, which may arise from a read error.

The specimen comprised cultured PBMCs, sampled from culture after CMV antigen stimulation. This TCR was sampled from a human donor in good health (CMV status not recorded). Some clones in this sample may be carry-over from other donors' samples. The rearrangement uses TRBV7-8 and TRBJ1-1; TRBD1 might be the D (5 bases). For the CDR3, the DNA is TGTGCCAGCAGCTTAAACCAAGTGGGGGAAGCTTTATTT. Encoded protein: CASSLNQVGEALF.